A selection of T cell receptor beta chains follows, all from one sample in a study of identical twins. MiXCR, run by TCRdb on the 5' RACE reads, gives a single entry per CDR3 protein. The data contain 200,000 to 300,000 distinct CDR3 sequences, approximately 7.9% of them singletons. These same records also appear under a second study, on yellow fever vaccine responses in identical twins.

The specimen was CD8+ T cells sorted from blood. The source is a woman between 18 and 29 years old in good health. The CDR3 runs from the conserved cysteine through the conserved F or W. The D gene is left open where the match is weak. Rows give clone size only sometimes, using once, few, many, or a class for an expanded clone.

D gene: NA; V gene: TRBV6-5; J gene: TRBJ2-7; clone size: few; CDR3 DNA: TGTGCCAGCAGTTACTCCCCGGTAGACGAGCAGTACTTC; CDR3 protein: CASSYSPVDEQYF
D gene: NA; V gene: TRBV2; J gene: TRBJ2-2; clone size: many; CDR3 DNA: TGTGCCAGCTCAGGGGGGCAGGTGTACCCCGGGGAGCTGTTTTTT; CDR3 protein: CASSGGQVYPGELFF
D gene: TRBD1; V gene: TRBV2; J gene: TRBJ1-1; clone size: few; CDR3 DNA: TGTGCCAGCAGAGGGACAGGGGACACTGAAGCTTTCTTT; CDR3 protein: CASRGTGDTEAFF
D gene: TRBD1; V gene: TRBV24-1; J gene: TRBJ2-1; clone size: many; CDR3 DNA: TGTGCCACGGAGACAGGGGATCGAAATGAGCAGTTCTTC; CDR3 protein: CATETGDRNEQFF
D gene: NA; V gene: TRBV4-1; J gene: TRBJ2-7; clone size: NA; CDR3 DNA: TGCGCCAGCAGCCAAGAGACAGGCGTCCTTCGCGAGCAGTACTTC; CDR3 protein: CASSQETGVLREQYF
D gene: TRBD2; V gene: TRBV24-1; J gene: TRBJ2-6; clone size: few; CDR3 DNA: TGTGCCACCAGTGGTCAACTAGCGGGGGGTCTCGGGGCCAACGTCCTGACTTTC; CDR3 protein: CATSGQLAGGLGANVLTF
D gene: NA; V gene: TRBV2; J gene: TRBJ2-5; clone size: NA; CDR3 DNA: TGTGCCAGCAGAGACCTGGGGACAATCCTGGAGACCCAGTACTTC; CDR3 protein: CASRDLGTILETQYF
D gene: NA; V gene: TRBV20-1; J gene: TRBJ2-5; clone size: NA; CDR3 DNA: TGCAGTGCTACAAAGGAACAGTACCAAGAGACCCAGTACTTC; CDR3 protein: CSATKEQYQETQYF
D gene: TRBD1; V gene: TRBV3-1; J gene: TRBJ2-1; clone size: many; CDR3 DNA: TGTGCCAGCAGCCAAGTCCCGGCAGGGGGCGGAGTGAACAATGAGCAGTTCTTC; CDR3 protein: CASSQVPAGGGVNNEQFF
D gene: NA; V gene: TRBV6-1; J gene: TRBJ1-6; clone size: many; CDR3 DNA: TGTGCCAGCAGTGAAGGGCCAGGGGATAATTCACCCCTCCACTTT; CDR3 protein: CASSEGPGDNSPLHF
D gene: TRBD2; V gene: TRBV10-3; J gene: TRBJ2-2; clone size: NA; CDR3 DNA: TGTACCATCAGTTTTCCTAGCGGGTCCCAACTTGACACCGGGGAGCTGTTTTTT; CDR3 protein: CTISFPSGSQLDTGELFF
D gene: TRBD2; V gene: TRBV3-1; J gene: TRBJ2-3; clone size: few; CDR3 DNA: TGTGCCAGCAGCCAGATCCTAGCGGAGAGCACAGATACGCAGTATTTT; CDR3 protein: CASSQILAESTDTQYF
D gene: TRBD2; V gene: TRBV20-1; J gene: TRBJ2-1; clone size: few; CDR3 DNA: TGCAGTGCTAGAGATTATAGCGGGGTAGGCAATGAGCAGTTCTTC; CDR3 protein: CSARDYSGVGNEQFF
D gene: NA; V gene: TRBV27; J gene: TRBJ2-4; clone size: NA; CDR3 DNA: TGTGCCAGCAGTCAAACGTGGGGACTCCTAGCCAAAAACATTCAGTACTTC; CDR3 protein: CASSQTWGLLAKNIQYF
D gene: TRBD2; V gene: TRBV4-1; J gene: TRBJ2-1; clone size: NA; CDR3 DNA: TGCGCCAGCAGCCACGGCGGGGGCCTAGCGGGGGAGCAGTTCTTC; CDR3 protein: CASSHGGGLAGEQFF
D gene: NA; V gene: TRBV24-1; J gene: TRBJ2-6; clone size: many; CDR3 DNA: TGTGCCACCGGCCCAGGGACCGGGGCCAACGTCCTGACTTTC; CDR3 protein: CATGPGTGANVLTF
D gene: TRBD1; V gene: TRBV7-9; J gene: TRBJ2-1; clone size: NA; CDR3 DNA: TGTGCCAGCAGCTCCCCCGGGACAGATTACAATGAGCAGTTCTTC; CDR3 protein: CASSSPGTDYNEQFF